Presented here are 3 T cell receptor beta chains from one specimen sequenced in a study of OX40 agonist ivuxolimab in advanced cancers. Libraries were prepared through the immunoSEQ multiplex PCR assay. TCRdb obtained this table from immuneACCESS and retained in-frame rearrangements with V and J assigned. These tables miss some clones; where compared with another copy, unresolved V genes account for less than half of the shortfall, and the remainder is unexplained. In this sample the table shows fewer than 100,000 clones, approximately 93% of which occur a single time. The biggest ten clones account for about 6.4% of the sample. This material consisted of CD4+ or CD8+ T cells sorted from blood, taken in a trial of the OX40 agonist ivuxolimab. These receptors came from an adult with an advanced solid tumor such as melanoma, head and neck, liver or kidney cancer.

This chain connects TRBV27 to TRBJ2-5; maybe TRBD1 (5 bases). The CDR3 is 15 amino acids. V was pared by 4 bases and J by 3 bases, with 15 bases between. Germline V gene lookup returns CDR1 MNHEY and CDR2 SMNVEV (reference sequence). CDR3 sequence: CASSWGGRPKETQYF. The CDR3 DNA reads as TGTGCCAGCAGTTGGGGCGGACGACCCAAAGAGACCCAGTACTTC.

V and J are TRBV11-2 and TRBJ1-2; TRBD1 agrees at 7 bases. The CDR3 spans 14 residues. The germline gives CDR1 SGHAT, CDR2 FQNNGV. V lost 4 bases and J lost 2; bases outside the gene matches: 4. The CDR3 loop is CASSSRGVNYGYTF. CDR3 nucleotide sequence: TGTGCCAGCAGCTCCAGGGGGGTCAACTATGGCTACACCTTC. Full variable domain (outside the CDR3, taken from reference TRBV11-2 and TRBJ1-2): EAGVAQSPRYKIIEKRQSVAFWCNPISGHATLYWYQQILGQGPKLLIQFQNNGVVDDSQLPKDRFSAERLKGVDSTLKIQPAKLEDSAVYLCASSSRGVNYGYTFGSGTRLTVV.

This chain links TRBV5-8 with TRBJ1-3; D remains unclear. Looked up from germline, CDR1 is SGHTS and CDR2 is YDEGEE. The V and J ends lost 1 base and 0 bases respectively, with 11 bases between them. The CDR3 is 16 residues long. In DNA, the CDR3 is TGTGCCAGCAGCTTGTCGGGTTCACACTCTGGAAACACCATATATTTT. Its protein product is CASSLSGSHSGNTIYF.